These T cell receptor beta chains were read from a single sample in a study of T cell responses to AZD1222 COVID-19 vaccine. Only in-frame clones appear in the TCRdb table, and some are missing; sequencing was by immunoSEQ multiplex PCR. The table includes 140,000 or so clones, over 85% detected once. The sequencing here drew on peripheral blood, taken on day 0 of AZD1222 vaccination. Receptors originate from an adult in good health. Both conserved end residues are part of each CDR3. D genes are given only for firm matches. Rows give clone size only sometimes, using once, few, many, or a class for an expanded clone.

v_gene	abundance	d_gene	j_gene	CDR3aa	CDR3nt
TRBV11-2	.	.	TRBJ2-2	CASSLDWSGELFF	TGTGCCAGCAGCTTAGATTGGAGCGGGGAGCTGTTTTTT
TRBV24-1	.	.	TRBJ2-1	CATSDFTGLGGHEQFF	TGTGCCACCAGTGATTTCACGGGACTGGGAGGTCATGAGCAGTTCTTC
TRBV5-4	.	TRBD2	TRBJ2-2	CASSPGLADPRGELFF	TGTGCCAGCAGCCCGGGACTAGCGGATCCCCGGGGGGAGCTGTTTTTT
TRBV19	.	TRBD1	TRBJ2-7	CASSRTGAFYEQYF	TGTGCCAGTAGTAGGACAGGGGCCTTCTACGAGCAGTACTTC
TRBV10-2	.	.	TRBJ1-5	CASSEGNPPGDQPQHF	TGCGCCAGCAGTGAGGGTAACCCCCCCGGGGATCAGCCCCAGCATTTT
TRBV7-9	.	TRBD2	TRBJ2-1	CASSLVRAGGNEQFF	TGTGCCAGCAGCTTAGTGCGCGCCGGGGGGAATGAGCAGTTCTTC
TRBV7-2	.	.	TRBJ1-5	CASNPGGGNQPQHF	TGTGCCAGCAACCCGGGGGGCGGCAATCAGCCCCAGCATTTT
TRBV5-3	.	TRBD2	TRBJ2-1	CARSPGLAGRESVNEQFF	TGTGCCAGAAGCCCGGGACTAGCGGGAAGAGAAAGTGTCAATGAGCAGTTCTTC
TRBV4-1	.	.	TRBJ2-3	CASSQDAVAVSTDTQYF	TGCGCCAGCAGCCAAGATGCAGTAGCGGTAAGCACAGATACGCAGTATTTT
TRBV5-4	.	.	TRBJ1-2	CASFRGGYGYTF	TGTGCCAGCTTTCGGGGAGGCTATGGCTACACCTTC
TRBV28	.	TRBD1	TRBJ1-4	CASSLTTTGTGYEKLFF	TGTGCCAGCAGCCTCACCACTACCGGGACAGGCTATGAAAAACTGTTTTTT
TRBV28	.	TRBD1	TRBJ2-5	CASSFWSGQGAKTQYF	TGTGCCAGCAGTTTTTGGTCGGGACAGGGGGCAAAGACCCAGTACTTC
TRBV6-5	.	.	TRBJ2-7	CASSYPGALPYEQYF	TGTGCCAGCAGTTACCCGGGAGCGCTCCCCTACGAGCAGTACTTC
TRBV7-6	.	.	TRBJ1-1	CASSPRPDLWDTEAFF	TGTGCCAGCAGCCCGCGGCCTGACCTATGGGACACTGAAGCTTTCTTT
TRBV5-1	.	.	TRBJ1-1	CASSPRGPQVNTEAFF	TGCGCCAGCAGCCCGAGAGGCCCACAAGTGAACACTGAAGCTTTCTTT
TRBV5-4	few	.	TRBJ2-7	CASSLPPWGRSYEQYF	TGTGCCAGCAGCCTACCCCCATGGGGCCGCTCCTACGAGCAGTACTTC
TRBV5-1	.	TRBD1	TRBJ1-4	CASSTQGAGANEKLFF	TGCGCCAGCAGCACACAGGGGGCTGGGGCTAATGAAAAACTGTTTTTT
TRBV2	.	.	TRBJ2-7	CASSNYEQYF	TGTGCCAGCAGTAACTACGAGCAGTACTTC
TRBV27	once	.	TRBJ2-1	CASSPGQNYNEQFF	TGTGCCAGCAGCCCTGGACAGAACTACAATGAGCAGTTCTTC
TRBV6-5	.	.	TRBJ2-5	CASRLGGETQYF	TGTGCCAGCAGACTAGGGGGGGAGACCCAGTACTTC
TRBV6-5	.	TRBD1	TRBJ2-1	CASSSQGASNEQFF	TGTGCCAGCAGCTCACAGGGGGCCAGCAATGAGCAGTTCTTC
TRBV20-1	.	.	TRBJ1-6	CSASLDRTNSPLHF	TGCAGTGCTAGTCTCGACAGGACTAATTCACCCCTCCACTTT
TRBV5-1	once	TRBD2	TRBJ2-2	CASSLGLAGALGELFF	TGCGCCAGCAGCTTAGGACTAGCGGGAGCTTTGGGGGAGCTGTTTTTT
TRBV28	.	.	TRBJ2-2	CASSSGGGHAGELFF	TGTGCCAGCAGTTCCGGAGGGGGGCACGCCGGGGAGCTGTTTTTT
TRBV5-4	.	.	TRBJ1-2	CASSLDEGSVVRAYTF	TGTGCCAGCAGCTTGGATGAGGGTAGTGTAGTGCGAGCCTACACCTTC
TRBV14	.	TRBD1	TRBJ1-5	CASSPRDRGINQPQHF	TGTGCCAGCAGCCCGCGGGACAGGGGAATAAATCAGCCCCAGCATTTT
TRBV5-1	.	.	TRBJ1-1	CASSPGWGGVNTEAFF	TGCGCCAGCAGCCCTGGGTGGGGAGGGGTGAACACTGAAGCTTTCTTT
TRBV18	once	.	TRBJ1-1	CASSLSLGSEAFF	TGTGCCAGCTCCCTAAGCCTGGGGAGTGAAGCTTTCTTT
TRBV11-3	.	.	TRBJ2-1	CASSLTLFGSSYNEQFF	TGTGCCAGCAGCTTAACCCTTTTCGGGAGCTCCTACAATGAGCAGTTCTTC
TRBV7-9	.	.	TRBJ1-2	CASSSRGAYGYTF	TGTGCCAGCAGCTCCAGGGGAGCCTATGGCTACACCTTC
TRBV2	.	.	TRBJ1-2	CASSGSVPNYGYTF	TGTGCCAGCAGCGGATCAGTGCCCAACTATGGCTACACCTTC
TRBV27	.	.	TRBJ1-1	CASSLSGGNTEAFF	TGTGCCAGCAGTTTATCCGGGGGAAACACTGAAGCTTTCTTT
TRBV4-2	.	.	TRBJ2-3	CASSLRGLSERGDTQYF	TGTGCCAGCAGCCTCCGGGGGCTCAGCGAGAGGGGGGATACGCAGTATTTT
TRBV24-1	.	TRBD1	TRBJ1-1	CATSVPPGGPRVVVKTEAFF	TGTGCCACCAGTGTTCCCCCAGGGGGCCCCCGGGTAGTAGTGAAGACTGAAGCTTTCTTT
TRBV28	.	TRBD1	TRBJ2-7	CASSSPIRTGIRHEQYF	TGTGCCAGCAGCTCCCCAATAAGGACAGGGATCCGACACGAGCAGTACTTC
TRBV5-8	.	.	TRBJ2-7	CASSHQIEYEQYF	TGTGCCAGCAGCCACCAGATAGAATACGAGCAGTACTTC
TRBV7-7	once	.	TRBJ2-3	CASSLGPPDTQYF	TGTGCTAGCAGCTTAGGGCCACCAGATACGCAGTATTTT
TRBV4-1	.	.	TRBJ1-1	CASSQNTGGIRNTEAFF	TGCGCCAGCAGCCAAAATACGGGGGGCATACGGAACACTGAAGCTTTCTTT
TRBV6-5	.	.	TRBJ1-2	CASRRENNYGYTF	TGTGCCAGCAGACGGGAGAATAACTATGGCTACACCTTC
TRBV28	.	TRBD1	TRBJ1-1	CASSLLQGATEAFF	TGTGCCAGCAGCCTACTACAGGGGGCCACTGAAGCTTTCTTT
TRBV5-6	.	.	TRBJ1-2	CASSDVRGDYGYTF	TGTGCCAGCAGCGATGTAAGGGGAGACTATGGCTACACCTTC
TRBV28	.	TRBD1	TRBJ1-1	CASSLWAGGSGTEAFF	TGTGCCAGCAGTTTATGGGCAGGGGGCTCGGGGACTGAAGCTTTCTTT
TRBV28	.	TRBD1	TRBJ1-2	CASTGTVNYGYTF	TGTGCCAGCACCGGGACAGTCAACTATGGCTACACCTTC
TRBV5-6	.	.	TRBJ2-7	CASSLTDPTSYEQYF	TGTGCCAGCAGCTTGACGGACCCAACTTCCTACGAGCAGTACTTC
TRBV15	.	.	TRBJ1-2	CATSRVRQGYTF	TGTGCCACCAGCAGAGTCCGACAGGGCTACACCTTC
TRBV27	.	.	TRBJ2-1	CASSLSGNSYNEQFF	TGTGCCAGCAGTTTATCCGGGAACTCCTACAATGAGCAGTTCTTC
TRBV5-1	.	.	TRBJ2-7	CASSSSRESSYEQYF	TGCGCCAGCAGCTCTTCCAGGGAATCTTCCTACGAGCAGTACTTC
TRBV19	few	.	TRBJ1-5	CASSLLNQPQHF	TGTGCCAGTAGCCTTCTAAATCAGCCCCAGCATTTT
TRBV5-6	.	TRBD1	TRBJ2-7	CASKHRQGASYEQYF	TGTGCCAGCAAACACCGACAGGGGGCCTCCTACGAGCAGTACTTC
TRBV27	.	.	TRBJ2-7	CASSFGYEQYF	TGTGCCAGCAGTTTCGGTTACGAGCAGTACTTC